The T cell receptor beta chain described here comes from a study of neurological immune-mediated disorders. Whole-study findings and limits: Across subjects, no CDR3 amino acid sequence appeared in expanded clones of more than one subject, a finding that suggested private repertoires in all groups.

Over 200 million TCR-beta sequences from 15-18 subjects were obtained in each sequencing run. TCRdb ran MiXCR on the 5' RACE reads and lists one entry per CDR3 protein. Of 50,000 to 70,000 distinct CDR3 sequences detected, over 8.5% appear once; the ten largest clones hold 6.5% to 8.5%. Time point defined: longitudinal time-point 1 (baseline). This clonotype has at least ten counts. No antigen is known for it. The receptor was derived from a male donor with HTLV-1-associated myelopathy (HAM/TSP). Sequencing input: PBMCs.

CDR3 protein: CASSQHGNTEAFF. CDR3 nucleotide sequence: TGTGCCAGCAGCCAACATGGTAACACTGAAGCTTTCTTT. The chain carries TRBV3-1 and TRBJ1-1, with D unresolved. The CDR3 covers 13 residues. Germline V gene data show CDR1 as LGHDT and CDR2 as YNNKEL (reference sequence). Trimming left V 2 bases short and J 2 bases short, with 6 bases between.